This T cell receptor beta chain was captured in a study of cytomegalovirus exposure and HLA in healthy donors. V dropped 5 bases and J dropped 3; count of bases not matched to a gene: 7. The CDR3 loop spans 15 amino acids. Per the germline V gene, CDR1 is SGHAT and CDR2 is FQNNGV. Use of 60 Vbeta and 13 Jbeta primers characterized the PCR. The table came from immunoSEQ multiplex PCR; TCRdb's copy has only in-frame clones and leaves some out. The table includes 50,000 to 75,000 clones, 80% detected once. Sequenced sample: PBMCs. The receptor's source is a woman aged 40 to 49 in good health and CMV-seronegative. The J gene is TRBJ2-7, the V gene TRBV11-2; 10 bases line up with TRBD2. The CDR3 sequence: CASSDGTSVYYEQYF. CDR3 in DNA: TGTGCCAGCAGCGATGGGACTAGCGTGTACTACGAGCAGTACTTC.